This T cell receptor (beta chain) was observed in a study of T-cell memory formation after mild COVID-19. Overall study context: Largely donor-specific TCR clusters were found.

This clonotype occurred a few times. TCRdb fed the 5' RACE reads into MiXCR, producing one record per CDR3 protein. The sample lists some 130,000 distinct CDR3 sequences, about a sixth occurring once. This sequence was found in an adult woman who had mild COVID-19 (a few samples of this study predate the infection). Cell type and time point are not known. Sequenced: PBMCs or a T cell subset sorted from them (not recorded which).

The CDR3 DNA reads as TGTGCCAGCAGCCCCACCGGGGACACCTCAAGCAATCAGCCCCAGCATTTT. Amino acid sequence: CASSPTGDTSSNQPQHF. The V and J genes are TRBV7-9 and TRBJ1-5; a possible D gene is TRBD1 (6 bases). Trimming took off 5 bases at V and 1 base at J, with 18 bases between the two ends. Germline V CDR1 and CDR2: SEHNR, FQNEAQ (reference sequence). The CDR3 sequence is 17 residues long.